This TCR beta chain was obtained from a study of CXCR3-negative and CXCR3-positive naive CD8 T cells. About the study: Around 140 million TRB reads were obtained overall (about 1.5 +/- 0.3 million per library).

The TRB libraries of cDNA were built by UMI-labeled 5' RACE. TCRdb processed the 5' RACE reads again and assigns one entry to each CDR3 protein, with no DNA. Seen in this sample are 75,000 or so distinct CDR3 sequences; the ten most common clones hold 1.6%. A CD45RO-CCR7+CD27+CD95- phenotype identified naive CD8+ T cells. Study observations and caveats: Relative to memory CD8+ cells, whose diversity was much lower, both naive subsets had comparably high diversity. CXCR3-positive naive cells carried more hydrophobic TRB CDR3s than CXCR3-negative naive cells did.

Concerning this clonotype itself: Its antigen is not known.

This CDR3 region has 17 residues. Sequencing was done on a sample of naive CXCR3- CD8+ T cells from blood. As to subset: CD45RO-CCR7+CD27+CD95- naive CD8+ T cells lacking CXCR3 (TNR3-). This receptor was taken from a human donor in good health. Some clones in this sample may be carry-over from other donors' samples. The rearrangement links TRBV21-1 to TRBJ1-1; the D call of TRBD1 rests on TCRdb alone, since no DNA is present to check it. TRBV21-1 is annotated as a pseudogene. The CDR3 region is CASSSGQGMFGGTEAFF.